This T cell receptor (beta chain) was sequenced during a study of blood T cells in healthy people across ages. This clonotype was recorded many times. Primers used in a second PCR of about 7 to 11 cycles were a sample-barcoded 5' primer and a J-beta primer mix. TCRdb reanalysed the 5' RACE reads using MiXCR and keeps one entry per CDR3 protein. This table holds about 800,000 distinct CDR3 sequences, 20% to 25% found once. V was pared by 2 bases and J by 1 base, with 7 bases between. The CDR3 runs 14 residues. CDR1 and CDR2 from the germline V gene are SEHNR and FQNEAQ (reference sequence). This sample also appeared in a second study, on T cells of mothers and their children.

This sequence was found in a boy aged 10-17 years in good health. The chain is built from TRBV7-9 and TRBJ2-3; D ambiguous. The sequenced sample was blood. The CDR3 nucleotides are TGTGCCAGCAGCTTACTCTCTGGCACAGATACGCAGTATTTT. It translates to CASSLLSGTDTQYF.